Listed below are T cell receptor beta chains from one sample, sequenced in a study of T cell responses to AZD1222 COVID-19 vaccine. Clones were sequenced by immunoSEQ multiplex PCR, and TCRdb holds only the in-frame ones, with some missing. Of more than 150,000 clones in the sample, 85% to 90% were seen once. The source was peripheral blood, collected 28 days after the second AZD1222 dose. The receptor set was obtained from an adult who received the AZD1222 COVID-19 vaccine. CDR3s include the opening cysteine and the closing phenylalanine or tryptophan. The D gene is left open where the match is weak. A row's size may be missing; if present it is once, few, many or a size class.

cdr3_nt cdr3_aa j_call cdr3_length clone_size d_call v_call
TGTGCCAGCAGTTTTTCTGGGCCCTCCTACGAGCAGTACTTC CASSFSGPSYEQYF TRBJ2-7 14 . . TRBV27
TGTGCCAGCAGTGACTCAGGGGATGAGCAGTTCTTC CASSDSGDEQFF TRBJ2-1 12 . . TRBV6-4
TGTGCCAGCAGCCAAATCGCGGGAGTTGGCCAAGAGACCCAGTACTTC CASSQIAGVGQETQYF TRBJ2-5 16 . TRBD2 TRBV4-2
TGTGCCAGCAGCTTTGACGGGGCTGGGAATACGCAGTATTTT CASSFDGAGNTQYF TRBJ2-3 14 . . TRBV7-8
TGTGCCAGCAGCTTAACCGGCCAGAGCATGGAGCAGTTCTTC CASSLTGQSMEQFF TRBJ2-1 14 . . TRBV7-8
TGTGCCAGCAGCGCCGGGACTAGCGGAAACAATGAGCAGTTCTTC CASSAGTSGNNEQFF TRBJ2-1 15 few TRBD2 TRBV28
TGTGCCAGTAGCCCACCCAGGCGGGAGACCCAGTACTTC CASSPPRRETQYF TRBJ2-5 13 . . TRBV19
TGCGCCAGCACCAAAGACAAGCTAGCCAAAAACATTCAGTACTTC CASTKDKLAKNIQYF TRBJ2-4 15 . . TRBV10-1
TGTGCCAGCAGCCAAGAAGTCCTAGGGTGGCACAATGAGCAGTTCTTC CASSQEVLGWHNEQFF TRBJ2-1 16 . . TRBV3-1/TRBV3-2
TGCAGTGCTAGTGCCGGGACAGGGGACGAGACCCAGTACTTC CSASAGTGDETQYF TRBJ2-5 14 . TRBD1 TRBV20-1
TGTGCCAGCAGCCACGGGCGGGAGGCGTACGAGCAGTACTTC CASSHGREAYEQYF TRBJ2-7 14 . TRBD2 TRBV4-2
TGTGCCAGCAGCGTAGGGCAGCCGTCAACTAATGAAAAACTGTTTTTT CASSVGQPSTNEKLFF TRBJ1-4 16 . . TRBV9
TGCGCCAGCAGCCAAGCACTAGGACAGGGGCACTATGGCTACACCTTC CASSQALGQGHYGYTF TRBJ1-2 16 . TRBD1 TRBV4-1
TGCGCCAGCAGCCAAGTGGGAGGGCGAGAAGGCTACACCTTC CASSQVGGREGYTF TRBJ1-2 14 once . TRBV4-3
TGTGCCATCAGTGAGTCGTTAGCGGGAGCCCAAGGAACCCAGTACTTC CAISESLAGAQGTQYF TRBJ2-5 16 few TRBD2 TRBV10-3
TGTGCCAGTAGTATTCCAGGGGGCAGAGAGACCCAGTACTTC CASSIPGGRETQYF TRBJ2-5 14 . TRBD1 TRBV19
TGTGCCAGCAGAAACGCCGGACTGGGATACAATGAGCAGTTCTTC CASRNAGLGYNEQFF TRBJ2-1 15 . . TRBV6-5
TGTGCCAGCAGCTCCAATAGCGGGGGGGAATACAATGAGCAGTTCTTC CASSSNSGGEYNEQFF TRBJ2-1 16 . TRBD2 TRBV5-8
TGTGCCATCAGTGGACTAGCGGGAGGGCCCAGGGAGCAGTACTTC CAISGLAGGPREQYF TRBJ2-7 15 . TRBD2 TRBV10-3
TGTGCCAGCAGCGCGGGACTAGCGGGAGGGATTCTTCAAGGGACCCAGTACTTC CASSAGLAGGILQGTQYF TRBJ2-5 18 . TRBD2 TRBV9